This T cell receptor beta chain was captured in a study of tumor-infiltrating lymphocytes in primary liver carcinoma (dated by TCRdb to 2016 to 2017). In terms of the full investigation: Five patients with histopathologically diagnosed primary liver carcinoma underwent surgical resection in China between 2015 and early 2016. Hepatocellular carcinoma (four) or combined HCC and intrahepatic cholangiocarcinoma (one) was present in the five patients, who were three men and two women aged 30 to 69 years. The tumors of the five patients were staged as T1-T3 N0M0, with maximum diameters ranging from about 4.2 to 10 cm. Roughly 3.65 to 7.5 million productive TCRbeta reads were obtained per sample, and no significant difference in read depth was found between tissue types. For each liver tumor, the study sampled five regions along with adjacent normal tissue and blood, and applied TCRbeta repertoire sequencing, expression microarrays and whole-exome sequencing. TCRbeta repertoire sequencing covered approximately 35 specimens from 5 patients: approximately 25 tumor regions, 5 adjacent noncancerous liver tissues and 5 peripheral blood samples. Reproducibility between technical replicate repertoires was high, with correlation coefficients above 0.98 and mean shared-clone rates about 0.9. What the research found in general, with its limitations: Because sequencing covered only the TCR beta chain and unpaired alpha chains were not captured, true repertoire diversity is likely underestimated. Only five or six patients were included in the study, and the authors note that the findings should be validated in a larger study. Repertoire overlap was higher between tumor regions (mean about 35%) than tumor-adjacent (17%) or tumor-blood (about 15%) pairs, consistent with antigen-driven expansion. Because the samples were bulk and unsorted, CD4+ and CD8+ T cell repertoires could not be compared. A significantly larger repertoire fraction was made up by the top 250 clones in tumors than in blood (p = 0.039).

Starting from 500 to 600 ng total RNA, TCRbeta-specific cDNA was produced by reverse transcription with a constant-region primer and ProtoScript II reverse transcriptase. Three nested multiplex PCR rounds, following a slightly modified ARM-PCR procedure, were used to build the TCRbeta libraries. Sample barcodes and Illumina adapters were added in a final 25-cycle PCR using Deep VentR polymerase. Before sequencing, amplicons of 200-500 bp were gel-purified using a QIAquick gel extraction kit. TCRbeta amplicons were sequenced on an Illumina HiSeq 2500 with 250-bp paired-end reads. Per the authors' processing: Trimmomatic v0.33 was used to quality-trim the reads, and FLASH v1.2.11 was used to merge paired reads so that full CDR3 sequences could be recovered. MiGEC v1.2.1b assigned V, D and J germline segments to the rearranged TCRbeta sequences. Clonotype statistics and Shannon-Wiener diversity indices were computed with VDJtools v1.0.0. To cut down on sampling bias, every analysis after diversity analysis relied on just the 250 most abundant clonotypes from each sample. TCRdb handled the public reads itself, with Q25 trimming in fastp and clone calling in MiXCR, and kept productive beta chains. Rows merge per CDR3 protein into single entries with the most common DNA and genes. These V and J calls originate from TCRdb's pipeline instead of the authors' own analysis. In this sample the table shows 180,000 or so distinct CDR3 sequences, about 60% of which occur a single time. Approximately 65% of the sample comes from the top ten.

TRIzol reagent was used to extract blood RNA from unsorted whole blood, while the DNeasy Blood & Tissue kit provided the germline DNA. At the time of sampling, the patients had chronic HBV infection and had not received any treatment. Around 3.6 milliliters of peripheral blood were collected into K2EDTA tubes before surgery. Note on this clonotype: The antigen it binds to is not known. The junction departs from germline at one end; a sequencing error may be responsible.

Source material: peripheral blood. The sequence was obtained from a man aged 35-49 years with primary liver carcinoma and hepatitis B virus infection.

The encoded CDR3 is CAGSTSGASYEQYF. In nucleotide form, the sequence is TGTGCCGGCAGCACCTCCGGGGCCTCCTACGAGCAGTACTTC. The chain is assembled from TRBV7-9 and TRBJ2-7; the D segment might be TRBD1 or TRBD2, since each matches 5 bases. The CDR3 numbers 14 residues from cysteine through phenylalanine. The read is trimmed to its CDR3 DNA, 42 bases read in frame from base 1. The germline V gene (reference sequence) sets CDR1 to SEHNR and CDR2 to FQNEAQ.